A selection of T cell receptor beta chains follows, all from one sample in a study of blood T cells in healthy people across ages. From the 5' RACE reads, TCRdb called clonotypes with MiXCR, one entry per CDR3 protein. This sample carries approximately 800,000 distinct CDR3 sequences, around 36% of them seen once, and the ten largest clones take 13%. Material: blood. These receptors all come from a man aged 18-30 years in good health. CDR3s include the opening cysteine and the closing phenylalanine or tryptophan. D genes are given only for firm matches. Clone size is not always given. Where it is, it says once, few, many or a class for expanded clones.

clone size: .; V gene: TRBV13; J gene: TRBJ2-4; D gene: .; CDR3 DNA: TGTGCCAGCAGCTTAGGCGGAGGGAAGGAGGCCAAAAACATTCAGTACTTC; CDR3 protein: CASSLGGGKEAKNIQYF
clone size: .; V gene: TRBV20-1; J gene: TRBJ2-3; D gene: TRBD1; CDR3 DNA: TGCAGTGCTGAGGGACAGGGGACAGATACGCAGTATTTT; CDR3 protein: CSAEGQGTDTQYF
clone size: few; V gene: TRBV2; J gene: TRBJ1-4; D gene: .; CDR3 DNA: TGTGCCAGCAGTGAGGTATATGAAAAACTGTTTTTT; CDR3 protein: CASSEVYEKLFF
clone size: .; V gene: TRBV15; J gene: TRBJ2-5; D gene: .; CDR3 DNA: TGTGCCACCAGCAGAGATCCAGGTGGGGTGGAGACCCAGTACTTC; CDR3 protein: CATSRDPGGVETQYF
clone size: .; V gene: TRBV29-1; J gene: TRBJ2-1; D gene: .; CDR3 DNA: TGCAGCGTTGGACTTGCAGCAGAATCCAATGAGCAGTTCTTC; CDR3 protein: CSVGLAAESNEQFF
clone size: .; V gene: TRBV29-1; J gene: TRBJ2-7; D gene: TRBD1; CDR3 DNA: TGCAGCGTTGAGGGGGACAGAGCCTACGAGCAGTACTTC; CDR3 protein: CSVEGDRAYEQYF
clone size: .; V gene: TRBV20-1; J gene: TRBJ1-2; D gene: TRBD1; CDR3 DNA: TGCAGTGCACCGACAGGGGGAGACGGCTACACCTTC; CDR3 protein: CSAPTGGDGYTF
clone size: few; V gene: TRBV7-2; J gene: TRBJ2-3; D gene: .; CDR3 DNA: TGTGCCAGCAGACCGGGACCAATAACAGATACGCAGTATTTT; CDR3 protein: CASRPGPITDTQYF
clone size: .; V gene: TRBV5-6; J gene: TRBJ1-2; D gene: TRBD1; CDR3 DNA: TGTGCCAGCAGCTTGTTATTACAGGGGGCATTCGACTACACCTTC; CDR3 protein: CASSLLLQGAFDYTF
clone size: .; V gene: TRBV6-2/TRBV6-3; J gene: TRBJ1-5; D gene: .; CDR3 DNA: TGTGCCAGCAGTTACTTGGCATCCAGCAATCAGCCCCAGCATTTT; CDR3 protein: CASSYLASSNQPQHF
clone size: .; V gene: TRBV5-1; J gene: TRBJ2-5; D gene: .; CDR3 DNA: TGCGCCAGCAGCTTGAGGCTAGGACACCAAGAGACCCAGTACTTC; CDR3 protein: CASSLRLGHQETQYF
clone size: few; V gene: TRBV2; J gene: TRBJ2-1; D gene: TRBD2; CDR3 DNA: TGTGCCATAGGCGGGGGGCCCCACAATGAGCAGTTCTTC; CDR3 protein: CAIGGGPHNEQFF
clone size: .; V gene: TRBV6-2/TRBV6-3; J gene: TRBJ1-4; D gene: .; CDR3 DNA: TGTGCCAGCAGTTACGGCGGGGATGGGAATGAAAAACTGTTTTTT; CDR3 protein: CASSYGGDGNEKLFF
clone size: few; V gene: TRBV5-1; J gene: TRBJ1-2; D gene: .; CDR3 DNA: TGCGCCAGCAGCCGGTCCCCCGGAGGTGATGGCTACACCTTC; CDR3 protein: CASSRSPGGDGYTF
clone size: .; V gene: TRBV18; J gene: TRBJ1-1; D gene: .; CDR3 DNA: TGTGCCAGCTCACCAACCAGAGGGGACACGAACACTGAAGCTTTCTTT; CDR3 protein: CASSPTRGDTNTEAFF
clone size: few; V gene: TRBV7-2; J gene: TRBJ1-1; D gene: .; CDR3 DNA: TGTGCCAGCAGCCGGCTCAAGGGGAACACTGAAGCTTTCTTT; CDR3 protein: CASSRLKGNTEAFF
clone size: .; V gene: TRBV4-1; J gene: TRBJ1-4; D gene: TRBD1; CDR3 DNA: TGCGCCAGCAGCCAAGAAGAGGGGGCGCGGCGGGAAAAACTGTTTTTT; CDR3 protein: CASSQEEGARREKLFF
clone size: .; V gene: TRBV5-5; J gene: TRBJ1-2; D gene: .; CDR3 DNA: TGTGCCAGCAGCTTGGTTTGGGAGGACTATGGCTACACCTTC; CDR3 protein: CASSLVWEDYGYTF
clone size: many; V gene: TRBV20-1; J gene: TRBJ1-2; D gene: .; CDR3 DNA: TGCAGTGCTAGAGGGCCTACAGCTAACTATGGCTACACCTTC; CDR3 protein: CSARGPTANYGYTF
clone size: .; V gene: TRBV7-9; J gene: TRBJ2-1; D gene: TRBD1; CDR3 DNA: TGTGCCAGCAGCCTCGACAGGGGGCAGTTCTTC; CDR3 protein: CASSLDRGQFF
clone size: .; V gene: TRBV27; J gene: TRBJ1-1; D gene: .; CDR3 DNA: TGTGCCAGCAGAGGACGGTTGAACACTGAAGCTTTCTTT; CDR3 protein: CASRGRLNTEAFF
clone size: .; V gene: TRBV7-2; J gene: TRBJ1-1; D gene: .; CDR3 DNA: TGTGCCAGCAGCTTAGGGGCAGGGGAGGTCAACACTGAAGCTTTCTTT; CDR3 protein: CASSLGAGEVNTEAFF
clone size: many; V gene: TRBV4-3; J gene: TRBJ2-5; D gene: .; CDR3 DNA: TGCGCCAGCAGCCAGTCAGTGAGCGGCCGCCCGTGGGAGACCCAGTACTTC; CDR3 protein: CASSQSVSGRPWETQYF
clone size: few; V gene: TRBV5-5; J gene: TRBJ2-7; D gene: .; CDR3 DNA: TGTGCCAGCAGCTTGGCCTGGGGGGCCCACGAGCAGTACTTC; CDR3 protein: CASSLAWGAHEQYF
clone size: .; V gene: TRBV4-3; J gene: TRBJ1-4; D gene: .; CDR3 DNA: TGCGCCAGCAGCCAAGATGGCCCCTCGGAAGGTGAAAAACTGTTTTTT; CDR3 protein: CASSQDGPSEGEKLFF
clone size: .; V gene: TRBV6-5; J gene: TRBJ1-1; D gene: .; CDR3 DNA: TGTGCCAGCAGTTACTACGGCAGGAACACTGAAGCTTTCTTT; CDR3 protein: CASSYYGRNTEAFF
clone size: .; V gene: TRBV4-3; J gene: TRBJ1-5; D gene: .; CDR3 DNA: TGCGCCAGCAGCCAAGCCCAGGATCAGCCCCAGCATTTT; CDR3 protein: CASSQAQDQPQHF
clone size: .; V gene: TRBV20-1; J gene: TRBJ2-7; D gene: .; CDR3 DNA: TGCAGTAGCGGCAGTAGCTCCTACGAGCAGTACTTC; CDR3 protein: CSSGSSSYEQYF
clone size: few; V gene: TRBV3-1; J gene: TRBJ1-5; D gene: .; CDR3 DNA: TGTGCCAGCAGCCAGTCAGATTCGCAGCCCCAGCATTTT; CDR3 protein: CASSQSDSQPQHF
clone size: .; V gene: TRBV5-1; J gene: TRBJ2-7; D gene: .; CDR3 DNA: TGCGCCAGCAGCTTGACCACCCTCCAATACAATGAGCAGTACTTC; CDR3 protein: CASSLTTLQYNEQYF
clone size: .; V gene: TRBV5-1; J gene: TRBJ1-5; D gene: .; CDR3 DNA: TGCGCCAGCAGCTCCACCGGGAAAAACGGACAGCCCCAGCATTTT; CDR3 protein: CASSSTGKNGQPQHF
clone size: .; V gene: TRBV20-1; J gene: TRBJ2-1; D gene: .; CDR3 DNA: TGCAGTGCTCTCAAACGAGGACGTATGGAGACCCAGTTCTTC; CDR3 protein: CSALKRGRMETQFF
clone size: few; V gene: TRBV28; J gene: TRBJ2-3; D gene: .; CDR3 DNA: TGTGCCAGCACCCCCCGGCGAGGCCGGGCGACAGATACGCAGTATTTT; CDR3 protein: CASTPRRGRATDTQYF
clone size: .; V gene: TRBV7-9; J gene: TRBJ1-4; D gene: TRBD1; CDR3 DNA: TGTGCCAGCAGCTTAGCTGGTACGGGACAGGGGCCTGAAAAACTGTTTTTT; CDR3 protein: CASSLAGTGQGPEKLFF
clone size: few; V gene: TRBV5-5; J gene: TRBJ1-1; D gene: .; CDR3 DNA: TGTGCCAGCAGCTTACTGGGTCGTGAAGCTTTCTTT; CDR3 protein: CASSLLGREAFF
clone size: few; V gene: TRBV3-1; J gene: TRBJ2-1; D gene: .; CDR3 DNA: TGTGCCAGCAGCCCGGCCGAATGGGATGAGCAGTTCTTC; CDR3 protein: CASSPAEWDEQFF
clone size: many; V gene: TRBV4-3; J gene: TRBJ2-5; D gene: .; CDR3 DNA: TGCGCCAGCAGCCCGAATCTAGACAGGCTGGCGTACTTC; CDR3 protein: CASSPNLDRLAYF
clone size: few; V gene: TRBV12-3/TRBV12-4; J gene: TRBJ1-6; D gene: TRBD1; CDR3 DNA: TGTGCCAGCAGTTTATCCTCCGGGACAGGGGGTACTTCACCCCTCCACTTT; CDR3 protein: CASSLSSGTGGTSPLHF
clone size: few; V gene: TRBV21-1; J gene: TRBJ1-2; D gene: .; CDR3 DNA: TGTGCCAGCAGCCGCCCGGGTGGCTACACCTTC; CDR3 protein: CASSRPGGYTF
clone size: once; V gene: TRBV28; J gene: TRBJ1-1; D gene: .; CDR3 DNA: TGTGCCAGCAGTTTAAGAGGGGGGTTCTCTGAAGCTTTCTTT; CDR3 protein: CASSLRGGFSEAFF
clone size: .; V gene: TRBV10-3; J gene: TRBJ2-1; D gene: TRBD1; CDR3 DNA: TGTGCCATCAGGAGGGACAGCTCCTACGAGCAGTTCTTC; CDR3 protein: CAIRRDSSYEQFF
clone size: few; V gene: TRBV12-5; J gene: TRBJ2-7; D gene: .; CDR3 DNA: TGTGCTAGTGGTTTCGGGGGCGAGCAGTACTTC; CDR3 protein: CASGFGGEQYF
clone size: .; V gene: TRBV20-1; J gene: TRBJ1-1; D gene: .; CDR3 DNA: TGCAGTGCTAGAGAAACGCCCGAGAACACTGAAGCTTTCTTT; CDR3 protein: CSARETPENTEAFF
clone size: few; V gene: TRBV12-3/TRBV12-4; J gene: TRBJ2-1; D gene: TRBD1; CDR3 DNA: TGTGCCAGCAAGCCAGGGGGTAAGGGCGGGAATGAGCAGTTCTTC; CDR3 protein: CASKPGGKGGNEQFF
clone size: few; V gene: TRBV7-3; J gene: TRBJ2-1; D gene: TRBD2; CDR3 DNA: TGTGCCAGCAGCTTAATACCCGGCGGGGGGGGCAAGAATGAGCAGTTCTTC; CDR3 protein: CASSLIPGGGGKNEQFF
clone size: .; V gene: TRBV6-2/TRBV6-3; J gene: TRBJ2-7; D gene: TRBD1; CDR3 DNA: TGTGCCAGCAGCCCCACAGGGGAATACGAGCAGTACTTC; CDR3 protein: CASSPTGEYEQYF
clone size: .; V gene: TRBV6-5; J gene: TRBJ2-1; D gene: TRBD2; CDR3 DNA: TGTGCCAGCAGTTATTCCGGGGGGGGGTATTACAATGAGCAGTTCTTC; CDR3 protein: CASSYSGGGYYNEQFF
clone size: once; V gene: TRBV2; J gene: TRBJ2-7; D gene: TRBD1; CDR3 DNA: TGTGCCAGCAGCGAACAGGGGGCCCGCTACGAGCAGTACTTC; CDR3 protein: CASSEQGARYEQYF
clone size: .; V gene: TRBV6-5; J gene: TRBJ2-4; D gene: .; CDR3 DNA: TGTGCCAGCAGTTACGGCGGCGGCAACATTCAGTACTTC; CDR3 protein: CASSYGGGNIQYF
clone size: .; V gene: TRBV3-1; J gene: TRBJ2-1; D gene: .; CDR3 DNA: TGTGCCAGCAGCACCTTGGTGGGTGAGCAGTTCTTC; CDR3 protein: CASSTLVGEQFF
clone size: .; V gene: TRBV7-9; J gene: TRBJ1-1; D gene: .; CDR3 DNA: TGTGCCAGCAGCTTAAGACAGCCCCCTTTAAACACTGAAGCTTTCTTT; CDR3 protein: CASSLRQPPLNTEAFF
clone size: .; V gene: TRBV10-3; J gene: TRBJ1-1; D gene: .; CDR3 DNA: TGTGCCATCAGGGGGACTTCGGTGAACACTGAAGCTTTCTTT; CDR3 protein: CAIRGTSVNTEAFF
clone size: .; V gene: TRBV3-1; J gene: TRBJ2-1; D gene: .; CDR3 DNA: TGTGCCAGCAGCCAAGATTGGGATGGGTCGGGGGGCCCCTGCTATGAGCAGTTCTTC; CDR3 protein: CASSQDWDGSGGPCYEQFF
clone size: many; V gene: TRBV20-1; J gene: TRBJ2-1; D gene: TRBD2; CDR3 DNA: TGCAGTGCTAGAGGAGTGCCTAGCGGGGGGACCAGCTCCTACAATGAGCAGTTCTTC; CDR3 protein: CSARGVPSGGTSSYNEQFF